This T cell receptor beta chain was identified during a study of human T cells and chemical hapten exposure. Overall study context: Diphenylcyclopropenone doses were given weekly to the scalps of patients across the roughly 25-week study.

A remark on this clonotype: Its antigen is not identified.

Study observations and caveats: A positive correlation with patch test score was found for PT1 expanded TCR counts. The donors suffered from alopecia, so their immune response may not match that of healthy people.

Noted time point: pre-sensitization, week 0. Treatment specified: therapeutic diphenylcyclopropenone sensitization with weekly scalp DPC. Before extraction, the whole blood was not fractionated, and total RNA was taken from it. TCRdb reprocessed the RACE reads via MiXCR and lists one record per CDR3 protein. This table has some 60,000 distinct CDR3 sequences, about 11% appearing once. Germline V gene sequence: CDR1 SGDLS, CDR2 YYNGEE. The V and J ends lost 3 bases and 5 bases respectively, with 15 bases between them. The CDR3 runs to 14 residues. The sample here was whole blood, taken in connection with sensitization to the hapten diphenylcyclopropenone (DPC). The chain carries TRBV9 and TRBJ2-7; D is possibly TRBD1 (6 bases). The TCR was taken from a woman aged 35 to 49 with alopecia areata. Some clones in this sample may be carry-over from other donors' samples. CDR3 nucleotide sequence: TGTGCCAGCAGCGCGACAGACAGGCGGAACGAGCAGTACTTC. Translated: CASSATDRRNEQYF.